This record covers a single T cell receptor (beta chain). The antigen remains undetermined. CAS ≥3, NOSPECS ≥4, moderate-to-severe activity and duration under 3 months marked donors with ophthalmopathy. Looked up from germline, CDR1 is SNHLY and CDR2 is FYNNEI. This CDR3 is built from 15 residues. The V end was cut by 6 bases, the J end by 1 base, with 16 bases between. The source of the sample is a study of Graves' ophthalmopathy and Graves' hyperthyroidism. Study details: No treatment had been given when peripheral blood was collected at initial diagnosis. Study outcomes and limitations: In blood, most expanded thyroid clonotypes above 0.001 frequency were also detected. Classification of ophthalmopathy versus stable hyperthyroidism by a 13-signature model yielded roughly 86% sensitivity and around 77% specificity.

Scientists amplified the TCR beta CDR3 regions from RNA transcripts. The first round was an RT-PCR with HTBI primers, and the second round was a multiplex PCR. Each CDR3 protein gets one entry after TCRdb re-called the multiplex PCR reads with MiXCR. The profile covers 600,000 to 950,000 distinct CDR3 sequences, with roughly 40% appearing a single time and approximately 43% taken by the ten largest. The chain recombines TRBV2 with TRBJ2-7; D may be TRBD2 (6 bases). The sample taken for sequencing was peripheral blood. The source is an adult man with Graves' ophthalmopathy. Written as DNA, the CDR3 is TGTGCCAGCAGCCAGGACGGGGGAGAATCCTACGAGCAGTACTTC. It codes for CASSQDGGESYEQYF.